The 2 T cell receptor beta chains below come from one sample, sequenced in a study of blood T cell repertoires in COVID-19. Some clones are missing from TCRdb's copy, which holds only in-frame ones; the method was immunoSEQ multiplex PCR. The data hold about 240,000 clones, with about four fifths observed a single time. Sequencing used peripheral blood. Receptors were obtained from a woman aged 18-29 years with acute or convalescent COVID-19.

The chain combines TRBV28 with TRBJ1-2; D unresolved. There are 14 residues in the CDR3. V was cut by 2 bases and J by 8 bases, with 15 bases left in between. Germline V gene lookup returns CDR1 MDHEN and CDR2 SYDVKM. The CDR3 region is CASSLRQDAGGYTF. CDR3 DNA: TGTGCCAGCAGTTTAAGGCAGGACGCGGGGGGCTACACCTTC.

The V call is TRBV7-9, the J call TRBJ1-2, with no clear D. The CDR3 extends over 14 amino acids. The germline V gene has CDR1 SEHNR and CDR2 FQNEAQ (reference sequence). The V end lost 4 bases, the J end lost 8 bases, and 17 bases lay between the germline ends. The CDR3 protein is CASSWAMAPLGYTF. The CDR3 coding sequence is TGTGCCAGCAGCTGGGCAATGGCCCCCTTAGGCTACACCTTC.